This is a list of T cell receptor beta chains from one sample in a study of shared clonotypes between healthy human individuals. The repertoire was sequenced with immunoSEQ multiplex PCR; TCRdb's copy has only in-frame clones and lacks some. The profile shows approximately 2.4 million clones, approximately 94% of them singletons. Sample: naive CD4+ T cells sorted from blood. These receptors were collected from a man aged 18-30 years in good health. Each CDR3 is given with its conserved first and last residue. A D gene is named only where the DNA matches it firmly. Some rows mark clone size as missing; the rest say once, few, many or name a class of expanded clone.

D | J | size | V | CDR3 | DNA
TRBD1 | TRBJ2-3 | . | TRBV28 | CASSHLGTGPDTDTQYF | TGTGCCAGCAGTCATCTAGGGACAGGGCCGGACACAGATACGCAGTATTTT
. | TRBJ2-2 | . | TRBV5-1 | CASSSGTGELFF | TGCGCCAGCAGCTCCGGGACCGGGGAGCTGTTTTTT
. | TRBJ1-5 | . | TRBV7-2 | CASSLGLSGQPQHF | TGTGCCAGCAGCTTAGGGTTATCGGGTCAGCCCCAGCATTTT
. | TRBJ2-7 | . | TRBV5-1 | CASSSGLYEQYF | TGCGCCAGCAGCTCCGGTCTCTACGAGCAGTACTTC
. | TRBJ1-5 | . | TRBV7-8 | CASSRLKTGTNQPQHF | TGTGCCAGCAGCCGACTCAAGACAGGAACCAATCAGCCCCAGCATTTT
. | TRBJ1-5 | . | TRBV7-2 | CASSLEPTGGLPQHF | TGTGCCAGCAGCTTAGAACCGACAGGTGGATTGCCCCAGCATTTT
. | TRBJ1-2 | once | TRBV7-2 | CASSANRVRNTF | TGTGCCAGCAGCGCCAACAGGGTTCGAAACACCTTC
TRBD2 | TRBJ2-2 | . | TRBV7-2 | CASREGLAGVGELFF | TGTGCCAGCAGGGAGGGACTAGCGGGAGTTGGAGAGCTGTTTTTT
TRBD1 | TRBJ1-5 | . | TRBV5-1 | CASSALGQDNQPQHF | TGCGCCAGCAGCGCGCTGGGACAGGACAATCAGCCCCAGCATTTT
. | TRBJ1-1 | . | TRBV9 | CASSPQINGGTEAFF | TGTGCCAGCAGTCCTCAGATTAACGGAGGCACTGAAGCTTTCTTT
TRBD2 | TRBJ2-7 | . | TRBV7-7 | CASSLAGLAGEYEQYF | TGTGCTAGCAGCTTAGCGGGACTAGCGGGGGAGTACGAGCAGTACTTC
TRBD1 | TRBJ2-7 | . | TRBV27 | CASSSRTGSYEQYF | TGTGCCAGCAGTAGTCGGACAGGTTCCTACGAGCAGTACTTC
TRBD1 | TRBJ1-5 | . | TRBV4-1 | CASSQIGTGGHQPQHF | TGCGCCAGCAGCCAAATAGGGACAGGGGGCCATCAGCCCCAGCATTTT
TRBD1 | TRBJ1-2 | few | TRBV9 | CASSAGTGTPEGGYTF | TGTGCCAGCAGCGCCGGGACAGGTACTCCGGAGGGAGGCTACACCTTC